The 23 T cell receptor beta chains below were found in one sample sequenced in a study of T-cell memory formation after mild COVID-19 (dated by TCRdb to about 2021). Library creation used 5' RACE. Sequencing used an Illumina NovaSeq 6000. TCRdb itself trimmed the public reads at Q25 with fastp, ran MiXCR and retained productive beta chains. Here each entry gathers all rows of one CDR3 protein and keeps the most common genes and DNA. The sample profile shows 250,000 to 350,000 distinct CDR3 sequences; around 15% of them were found once. The ten largest make up roughly 24% of the sample. The sample comprised PBMCs or a T cell subset sorted from them (not recorded which). Every receptor here comes from a young man who had mild COVID-19 (a few samples of this study predate the infection). The sample titles of this study are shuffled in the database, so cell type and time point are left out; the donor was told from shared clones.

The table lists this clonotype with a count of one. J is TRBJ2-2 and V is TRBV20-1; the D gene is possibly TRBD2 (6 bases). The V end was cut by 3 bases, the J end by 0 bases, with 8 bases between. Germline loops: CDR1 DFQATT, CDR2 SNEGSKA (reference sequence). The CDR3 loop spans 14 amino acids. Here the CDR3 reads CSASWGANTGELFF. CDR3 nucleotide sequence: TGCAGTGCTAGTTGGGGGGCGAACACCGGGGAGCTGTTTTTT.

The rearrangement links TRBV4-2 to TRBJ1-5; 9 bases are a match to TRBD1. Trimming removed 0 bases from V and 3 bases from J; junction bases left unmatched: 3. This CDR3 has 16 amino acids. From germline, CDR1 is LGHNA and CDR2 YNFKEQ. The CDR3 is CASSQETGGFNQPQHF. The CDR3 DNA is TGTGCCAGCAGCCAAGAAACAGGGGGCTTCAATCAGCCCCAGCATTTT.

This clonotype was counted ten times or more. The chain recombines TRBV7-9 with TRBJ1-1; D is uncertain. CDR3 length equals 14 residues. Germline-derived CDR1 and CDR2 are SEHNR and FQNEAQ (reference sequence). With 2 bases removed from V and 1 base from J, the gap between germline ends came to 8 bases. The CDR3 DNA reads TGTGCCAGCAGCTTAACAGACAAGAACACTGAAGCTTTCTTT. Its translation is CASSLTDKNTEAFF.

This clonotype was seen more than once but under ten times. This chain links TRBV4-1 with TRBJ1-2, with unresolved D. V was pared by 0 bases and J by 2 bases, with 7 bases between. The CDR3 loop spans 14 amino acids. Per germline, CDR1 MGHRA and CDR2 YSYEKL. CDR3 sequence: CASSQEPGNYGYTF. The CDR3 nucleotides read TGCGCCAGCAGCCAAGAGCCAGGAAACTATGGCTACACCTTC.

This sequence joins TRBV2 and TRBJ2-7, with D uncertain. CDR3 length: 14 residues. CDR1 is SNHLY, CDR2 FYNNEI, per germline. The V end was cut by 2 bases, the J end by 4 bases, with 12 bases between. Written as DNA, the CDR3 is TGTGCCAGCAGTGAATCGCCGGGCAGGTACGAGCAGTACGTC. It yields the protein CASSESPGRYEQYV.

This clonotype was seen only a few times. V and J are TRBV24-1 and TRBJ1-1, with D unclear. Germline assignment: CDR1 KGHDR and CDR2 SFDVKD. CDR3 length: 12 residues. The germline V and J ends were trimmed by 9 bases and 3 bases, with 10 bases remaining between them. Here the CDR3 reads CATGPLDTEAFF. The CDR3 bases are TGTGCCACCGGCCCGCTAGACACTGAAGCTTTCTTT.

The V call is TRBV4-3, the J call TRBJ1-1, with TRBD1 identical over 7 bases. The J segment lost 1 base and the V segment lost 1 base, leaving 3 bases of the junction unmatched. The CDR3 totals 15 residues. Germline values: CDR1 LGHNA, CDR2 YSLEER. As DNA, the CDR3 is TGCGCCAGCAGCCAAGGGAGGACAGGGAACACTGAAGCTTTCTTT. Protein: CASSQGRTGNTEAFF.

In this sample, this clonotype turned up many times. V gene TRBV25-1 combines with J gene TRBJ2-3, with TRBD2 identical over 7 bases. Germline CDR1 and CDR2: MGHDK and SYGVNS. V lost 9 bases, J lost 1 base, and 7 bases stayed unmatched. The CDR3 runs 14 residues. The CDR3 DNA reads TGTGCCAGTAACCTAGCGGCTGGCACAGATACGCAGTATTTT. This sequence encodes CASNLAAGTDTQYF.

Only a few counts were recorded for this clonotype. This rearrangement joins TRBV11-1 to TRBJ1-1, with D maybe TRBD1 (6 bases). Germline V gives CDR1 SGHAT, CDR2 FQDESV (reference sequence). Trimming stripped 5 bases from V and 1 base from J, with 17 bases between. CDR3 length equals 16 residues. The CDR3 DNA is TGTGCCAGCAGCCGCCACAGGGTCGAAGAGAACACTGAAGCTTTCTTT. Translation gives CASSRHRVEENTEAFF. The complete variable domain, with remaining parts taken from reference TRBV11-1 and TRBJ1-1, reads EAEVAQSPRYKITEKSQAVAFWCDPISGHATLYWYRQILGQGPELLVQFQDESVVDDSQLPKDRFSAERLKGVDSTLKIQPAELGDSAMYLCASSRHRVEENTEAFFGQGTRLTVV.

This clonotype was counted between two and nine times. The rearrangement links TRBV12-3 or TRBV12-4 to TRBJ1-2, with D unclear. This CDR3 is 13 amino acids long. The germline V and J ends were trimmed by 3 bases and 2 bases, with 7 bases remaining between them. CDR3 DNA: TGTGCCAGCAGTTTGCTCGAAAACTATGGCTACACCTTC. Translation gives CASSLLENYGYTF.

This clonotype was counted a few times. The rearrangement joins TRBV6-1 to TRBJ1-1; 7 nucleotides line up with TRBD1. Per the germline V gene, CDR1 is MNHNS and CDR2 is SASEGT. The CDR3 spans 14 residues. V trimming: 5 bases; J trimming: 13 bases; junction bases outside the gene matches: 16. The CDR3 loop reads CASSTQGGAPSGFF. The CDR3 DNA reads TGTGCCAGCAGTACCCAGGGGGGGGCCCCCTCGGGTTTCTTT.

This clonotype came up many times. The V gene is TRBV7-2, the J gene TRBJ2-1; 12 bases are a match to TRBD2. Trimming took 5 bases from V and 9 from J; bases not matched to a gene: 8. There are 15 residues in the CDR3. The V gene's germline CDR1 is SGHTA and CDR2 FQGNSA. CDR3 nucleotide sequence: TGTGCCAGCAGCGGGCGACTAGCGGGGGATCCTGAGCAGTTCTTC. Translating it yields CASSGRLAGDPEQFF.

This chain uses TRBV7-2 with TRBJ2-3, with 10 bases aligning to TRBD2. Germline V gene lookup returns CDR1 SGHTA and CDR2 FQGNSA. The V and J ends lost 2 bases and 2 bases, in that order; junction bases with no gene match: 19. The CDR3 totals 21 residues. Here the CDR3 DNA reads TGTGCCAGCAGCTTAAGGGTGGCTAGCGGGGGACGCACCCCGTTCACAGATACGCAGTATTTT. This gives the protein CASSLRVASGGRTPFTDTQYF.

The chain couples TRBV12-5 to TRBJ1-6; D gene unclear. The CDR3 covers 13 residues. V lost 5 bases and J lost 8, with 10 bases in between. Per germline, CDR1 LGHNT and CDR2 FRNRAP. The CDR3 spells CASGRPGYSPLHF. The CDR3 nucleotides are TGTGCTAGTGGTCGCCCGGGGTATTCACCCCTCCACTTT.

This clonotype was seen at least ten times. The chain employs TRBV10-2 and TRBJ2-3, with 8 positions matching TRBD1. Germline V lookup: CDR1 WSHSY, CDR2 SAAADI. V was pared by 7 bases and J by 1 base, with 4 bases of the junction left unmatched. This CDR3 contains 14 residues. CDR3 coding DNA: TGCGCCAGCACGGCGACAGGGGGCACAGATACGCAGTATTTT. This translates into CASTATGGTDTQYF.

In its sample, this clonotype was seen a few times. The CDR3: CASSPDRVSTGELFF. CDR3 in DNA: TGTGCCAGCAGTCCGGACAGGGTTAGCACCGGGGAGCTGTTTTTT. The chain links TRBV6-2 or TRBV6-3 to TRBJ2-2, with TRBD1 matching over 8 bases. The CDR3 loop spans 15 amino acids. V lost 5 bases, J lost 4 bases, and 6 bases stayed unmatched. Germline V CDR1 and CDR2: MNHEY, SVGEGT.

This clonotype was observed at least ten times. The chain's CDR3 is CASRVTGTSGEQTQYF. CDR3 DNA sequence: TGTGCCAGCAGGGTGACCGGGACTAGCGGGGAACAGACCCAGTACTTC. The genes are TRBV2 and TRBJ2-5; TRBD2 matches at 13 bases. With 6 bases clipped from V and 6 bases from J, the junction kept 10 bases outside the gene matches. Germline V gives CDR1 SNHLY, CDR2 FYNNEI. The CDR3 is made up of 16 amino acids.

This clonotype was picked up many times. J is TRBJ2-3 and V is TRBV5-1; TRBD2 aligns across 9 bases. J was trimmed by 8 bases and V by 4 bases; bases with no gene match: 8. The CDR3 totals 14 residues. Germline CDR1 SGHRS, CDR2 YFSETQ. For the CDR3, the DNA is TGCGCCAGCAGCGAGAGCGGGGGGCCTGGTACGCAGTATTTT. Its translation: CASSESGGPGTQYF.

The V call is TRBV5-1, the J call TRBJ2-2; TRBD1 matches 7 bases. The V segment lost 4 bases and the J segment 2 bases; nucleotides outside the gene matches: 5. The germline gives CDR1 SGHRS, CDR2 YFSETQ. CDR3 length: 15 amino acids. In DNA form, the CDR3 reads TGCGCCAGCAGCCGACGGACAGGCAACACCGGGGAGCTGTTTTTT. Translation: CASSRRTGNTGELFF.

The chain is built from TRBV6-5 and TRBJ2-4; 7 bases are a match to TRBD1. Germline V gene data show CDR1 as MNHEY and CDR2 as SVGAGI. Unmatched junction bases numbered 5, after V lost 6 bases and J lost 6 bases. The CDR3 extends over 13 amino acids. The CDR3 bases are TGTGCCAGCAGACAGGGGAAGGGAAACATTCAGTACTTC. This sequence encodes CASRQGKGNIQYF.

The sample holds a few counts of this clonotype. The chain recombines TRBV10-3 with TRBJ2-1; 8 bases align to TRBD1. There are 16 residues in the CDR3. Per the germline V gene, CDR1 is ENHRY and CDR2 is SYGVKD. Losses at the gene ends were 4 bases for V and 0 bases for J; bases not matched to a gene: 5. The CDR3, as DNA: TGTGCCATCAGTGGGACAGGGAAGGACTCCTACAATGAGCAGTTCTTC. As protein: CAISGTGKDSYNEQFF.

This clonotype was seen a handful of times. This chain links TRBV7-2 with TRBJ1-1, with unresolved D. Germline V gene lookup returns CDR1 SGHTA and CDR2 FQGNSA. The V end lost 5 bases, the J end lost 0 bases, and 10 bases lay between the germline ends. The length of the CDR3 is 14 residues. The CDR3 protein is CASSPRFLNTEAFF. The CDR3 DNA sequence: TGTGCCAGCAGCCCCAGGTTCCTGAACACTGAAGCTTTCTTT.

In regard to this clonotype: One end of the junction does not line up with germline, which may come from a read error. The chain joins TRBV27 to TRBJ1-1; tentatively, D is TRBD1 (6 bases). Germline-derived CDR1 and CDR2 are MNHEY and SMNVEV (reference sequence). The CDR3 sequence is 13 residues long. Here the CDR3 reads CASSLAWDTEAFF. In nucleotides, the CDR3 is TGTGCCAGCAGTTTGGCTTGGGACACGGAAGCTTTCTTT.